This entry lists 15 T cell receptor beta chains sequenced from one sample in a study of type 1 and type 2 diabetes patients. Genomic DNA was the PCR template. A primer set of 30 forward and 13 reverse primers amplified the CDR3. TCRdb called the multiplex PCR reads again in MiXCR, with one record for every CDR3 protein. The sample lists fewer than 300,000 distinct CDR3 sequences, around 47% seen once, with approximately 13% in the top ten. The specimen sequenced was peripheral blood mononuclear cells (PBMCs). Receptor source: a man aged 18 to 30 with type 2 diabetes.

This clonotype was observed a few times. The chain employs TRBV27 and TRBJ2-7; D unresolved. The CDR3 is 13 residues long. Trimming shortened V by 3 bases and J by 2 bases, and 8 bases separated the two germline ends. Per germline, CDR1 MNHEY and CDR2 SMNVEV (reference sequence). CDR3 nucleotide sequence: TGTGCCAGCAGTTTGCGGAGAACCTACGAGCAGTACTTC. Its translation: CASSLRRTYEQYF.

The CDR3 DNA is TGTGCCACCAGCAGGGGTCCACAATGGGAGCAGTTCTTC. This codes for CATSRGPQWEQFF. The V call is TRBV15, the J call TRBJ2-1; D is ambiguous. The CDR3 extends over 13 amino acids. Deletions cut 3 bases from V and 10 bases from J, with 13 bases between. From germline, CDR1 is LNHNV and CDR2 YYDKDF (reference sequence).

V is TRBV20-1 and J is TRBJ2-7, with TRBD2 matching 8 bases. Germline loops: CDR1 DFQATT, CDR2 SNEGSKA (reference sequence). V trimming: 3 bases; J trimming: 2 bases; junction bases outside the gene matches: 3. The CDR3 covers 13 residues. The CDR3 nucleotides are TGCAGTGCTAGCCCCGGGGGGGCCTACGAGCAGTACTTC. It specifies CSASPGGAYEQYF.

This clonotype showed up just once. This rearrangement joins TRBV10-1 to TRBJ2-7, with 8 bases fitting TRBD1. This CDR3 has 15 amino acids. V lost 3 bases, J lost 3 bases, and 7 bases stayed unmatched. Germline V lookup: CDR1 WNHNN, CDR2 SYGVQD (reference sequence). CDR3 DNA: TGCGCCAGCAGTGATGAAGGGACAGGCCACTACGAGCAGTACTTC. This gives the protein CASSDEGTGHYEQYF.

CDR3 nucleotide sequence: TGTGCCAGCAGTGCGCCACAGGGTCGGTGGGGCTACACCTTC. This translates into CASSAPQGRWGYTF. The V call is TRBV28, the J call TRBJ1-2; D is possibly TRBD1 (6 bases). V lost 5 bases and J 8 bases, leaving 18 bases between the germline ends. CDR1 is MDHEN and CDR2 is SYDVKM in the germline V gene. The CDR3 consists of 14 residues.

V and J are TRBV9 and TRBJ2-3; TRBD2 is a possible D gene (6 bases). The CDR3 spans 15 residues. Looked up from germline, CDR1 is SGDLS and CDR2 is YYNGEE. Trimming removed 3 bases at V and 11 bases at J, with 22 bases between. The CDR3 region has the DNA TGTGCCAGCAGCGAGGGGACTGGTGCGTCTTCGGGGCAGTATTTT. Protein sequence: CASSEGTGASSGQYF.

The table lists this clonotype with a few counts. The chain joins TRBV19 to TRBJ2-7; D not resolved. Germline values: CDR1 LNHDA, CDR2 SQIVND (reference sequence). This CDR3 is built from 14 residues. Trimming cost V 5 bases and J 3 bases, with 14 bases left between them. The CDR3 nucleotides are TGTGCCAGTAGTGCGGACCTTACCTTCTACGAGCAGTACTTC. It codes for CASSADLTFYEQYF.

This clonotype was picked up a small number of times. The rearrangement uses TRBV20-1 and TRBJ2-5; D remains ambiguous. The CDR3 sequence is 10 residues long. Looked up from germline, CDR1 is DFQATT and CDR2 is SNEGSKA (reference sequence). Trimming shortened V by 4 bases and J by 4 bases, and 4 bases separated the two germline ends. CDR3 region: CSANSETQYF. CDR3 nucleotide sequence: TGCAGTGCTAACTCAGAGACCCAGTACTTC.

This chain links TRBV11-2 with TRBJ2-3; D unresolved. The CDR3 is made up of 13 amino acids. The germline gives CDR1 SGHAT, CDR2 FQNNGV. Trimming removed 6 bases at V and 3 bases at J, with 10 bases between. Here the CDR3 reads CASSPIRTDTQYF. CDR3 DNA sequence: TGTGCCAGCAGTCCGATTCGTACAGATACGCAGTATTTT.

The V call is TRBV14, the J call TRBJ1-1, with D uncertain. The CDR3 consists of 13 residues. Trimming shortened V by 0 bases and J by 2 bases, and 4 bases separated the two germline ends. Per the germline V gene, CDR1 is SGHDN and CDR2 is FVKESK. The CDR3 protein is CASSQEENTEAFF. CDR3 DNA: TGTGCCAGCAGCCAAGAGGAAAACACTGAAGCTTTCTTT.

This clonotype was counted a single time. Because the CDR3 is missing its conserved closing phenylalanine or tryptophan, this is likely a read error. The gene calls are TRBV7-6 and TRBJ2-6; D call uncertain. The V gene lost 6 bases and the J gene lost 0 bases, with 18 bases spanning the gap. Germline V CDR1 and CDR2: SGHVS, FNYEAQ. The CDR3 sequence is 18 residues long. The chain's CDR3 is CASSTDLFAFSGANVLTL. The CDR3 coding sequence is TGTGCCAGCAGTACCGACCTCTTCGCCTTCTCTGGGGCCAACGTCCTGACTCTC.

J is TRBJ2-3 and V is TRBV11-2; D may be TRBD2 (5 bases). This CDR3 is 13 amino acids long. Germline assignment: CDR1 SGHAT and CDR2 FQNNGV. Between the trimmed V and J ends, which lost 5 bases and 4 bases, there was a span of 10 bases. This chain's CDR3 is CASSPRGSDTQYF. In nucleotides, the CDR3 is TGTGCCAGCAGCCCCCGCGGGTCAGATACGCAGTATTTT.

The chain recombines TRBV24-1 with TRBJ2-1; 8 positions agree with TRBD1. V was clipped by 4 bases and J by 3 bases; unmatched bases: 7. This CDR3 comprises 16 residues. Germline V CDR1 and CDR2: KGHDR, SFDVKD. The CDR3 coding sequence is TGTGCCACCAGTGAGCCCGGGACAGGTCACTACAATGAGCAGTTCTTC. Protein: CATSEPGTGHYNEQFF.

The J gene is TRBJ2-1, the V gene TRBV7-9; 8 bases are shared with TRBD2. Germline CDR1 is SEHNR and CDR2 is FQNEAQ (reference sequence). Germline trimming cut 3 bases from V and 9 bases from J; bases unmatched to any gene: 10. The CDR3 has 15 residues. For the CDR3, the DNA is TGTGCCAGCAGCTTCCCGGGACTAGGGACGGGTGAGCAGTTCTTC. This codes for CASSFPGLGTGEQFF.

The rearrangement uses TRBV27 and TRBJ2-7; 8 bases line up with TRBD2. There are 14 residues in the CDR3. V shed 4 bases and J 2 bases; nucleotides not matched to a gene: 4. Germline V gene sequence: CDR1 MNHEY, CDR2 SMNVEV (reference sequence). DNA of the CDR3: TGTGCCAGCAGTTGGGGACTAGGAGCCTACGAGCAGTACTTC. Encoded protein: CASSWGLGAYEQYF.